These 10 T cell receptor beta chains originate from one sample sequenced in a study of cytomegalovirus exposure and HLA in healthy donors. With 60 Vbeta and 13 Jbeta primers, the PCR was carried out. The assay was immunoSEQ multiplex PCR, and TCRdb's table has in-frame clones only and misses some. This table holds approximately 81,000 clones, around 84% found once. The material sequenced was PBMCs. All receptors derive from a woman in her 50s in good health and CMV-seronegative.

The chain joins TRBV4-2 to TRBJ2-3; 12 positions agree with TRBD2. Germline V gene data show CDR1 as LGHNA and CDR2 as YNFKEQ. This CDR3 spans 17 amino acids. Germline trimming cut 4 bases from V and 1 base from J; bases unmatched to any gene: 6. CDR3 nucleotides: TGTGCCAGCAGCCGTTCTCGACTAGCGGGAGGCACAGATACGCAGTATTTT. The encoded protein is CASSRSRLAGGTDTQYF.

This chain joins TRBV27 and TRBJ1-5; TRBD1 might be the D (6 bases). The CDR3 sequence is 17 residues long. V was pared by 3 bases and J by 3 bases, with 18 bases between. Germline V gene sequence: CDR1 MNHEY, CDR2 SMNVEV (reference sequence). CDR3 sequence: CASSLGPGQSVNQPQHF. CDR3 DNA sequence: TGTGCCAGCAGTTTGGGTCCCGGACAGAGCGTCAATCAGCCCCAGCATTTT.

The chain joins TRBV5-1 to TRBJ2-5, with TRBD2 identical over 8 bases. Germline CDR1 is SGHRS and CDR2 is YFSETQ. The CDR3 has 17 amino acids. J gave up 4 bases and V 0 bases, and 11 bases lay outside the gene matches. CDR3: CASSLVGTTSGRETQYF. In DNA, the CDR3 is TGCGCCAGCAGCTTGGTGGGCACCACAAGCGGGAGAGAGACCCAGTACTTC.

This chain connects TRBV11-2 to TRBJ2-3; D might be TRBD2 (6 bases). V was trimmed by 1 base and J by 4 bases, leaving 12 bases between them. The germline gives CDR1 SGHAT, CDR2 FQNNGV. The CDR3 covers 15 residues. The CDR3 reads CASSLVAALPDTQYF. DNA for the CDR3: TGTGCCAGCAGCTTAGTAGCGGCCCTCCCAGATACGCAGTATTTT.

This chain links TRBV5-1 with TRBJ1-1, with D uncertain. The V end lost 0 bases, the J end lost 3 bases, and 9 bases lay between the germline ends. The CDR3 loop spans 14 amino acids. In germline, CDR1 is SGHRS, CDR2 YFSETQ. The CDR3 loop reads CASSLVLSDTEAFF. The CDR3 DNA reads TGCGCCAGCAGCTTGGTTTTGAGTGACACTGAAGCTTTCTTT.

CDR3 in amino acids: CASSRDSGNTIYF. CDR3 sequence (DNA): TGTGCCAGCTCTCGAGACTCTGGAAACACCATATATTTT. V usage is TRBV18 and J usage is TRBJ1-3; the D is unclear. Trimming stripped 6 bases from V and 0 bases from J, with 6 bases between. Germline V gene data show CDR1 as KGHSH and CDR2 as LQKENI. This CDR3 spans 13 amino acids.

This chain links TRBV5-1 with TRBJ2-1; a weak D match, TRBD2 (5 bases). V lost 0 bases to trimming and J lost 3 bases, with 10 bases between them. The length of the CDR3 is 15 residues. Germline CDR1 is SGHRS and CDR2 is YFSETQ. In DNA, the CDR3 is TGCGCCAGCAGCTTGGAGTCGGGGAGCTACAATGAGCAGTTCTTC. Translated: CASSLESGSYNEQFF.

The chain links TRBV7-9 to TRBJ2-5, with 11 positions matching TRBD1. CDR1 is SEHNR, CDR2 FQNEAQ, per germline (reference sequence). The CDR3 runs 15 residues. With 5 bases clipped from V and 1 base from J, the junction kept 3 bases outside the gene matches. The CDR3 is CASSAGTGGQETQYF. The CDR3, as DNA: TGTGCCAGCAGCGCCGGGACAGGGGGCCAAGAGACCCAGTACTTC.

Of note for this clone: Its ends do not fully match the called genes, so a read error is possible. Other DNA sequences in the same sample also yield this CDR3. V and J are TRBV2 and TRBJ1-6, with a weak D call TRBD1 (6 bases). Germline CDR1 is SNHLY and CDR2 is FYNNEI. The CDR3 consists of 15 residues. CDR3 region: CASSTGSSYNSPLHF. The CDR3 region has the DNA TGTGCCAGCAGTACAGGGAGCTCCTATAATTCCCCCCTCCACTTT.

Notes on this clone: In the same sample, other DNA sequences code for this CDR3. The rearrangement joins TRBV5-1 to TRBJ2-3; D gene unclear. V dropped 4 bases and J dropped 2 bases, with 5 bases sitting between them. Per the germline V gene, CDR1 is SGHRS and CDR2 is YFSETQ. The CDR3 loop spans 12 amino acids. CDR3 in amino acids: CASSLSTDTQYF. The DNA of the CDR3 is TGCGCCAGCAGCCTCTCCACAGATACGCAGTATTTT.